A single sample is the source of the 14 T cell receptor beta chains below, sequenced in a study of T-cell reconstitution after alpha-beta-depleted transplantation in children (dated by TCRdb to the mid-2010s). Libraries were prepared through PCR. Instrument on record: Illumina HiSeq 2500. TCR libraries were prepared with molecular barcoding, using unique molecular identifiers to normalize TCRbeta repertoire quantification. The public reads were run again by TCRdb, first through fastp at Q25 and then through MiXCR, and only productive beta chains were kept. Rows with a matching CDR3 protein are joined into one entry that keeps the most common DNA and genes. Counted in this sample were a few hundred thousand distinct CDR3 sequences; more than 8% of them appeared once. The top ten clonotypes cover 10% of the sample. Sequencing used PBMCs from the stem cell graft donor, obtained from the stem cell graft. Every receptor here comes from a human donor who donated a stem cell graft to a child with SCID.

This chain connects TRBV6-5 to TRBJ2-3; a weak D match, TRBD1 (6 bases). Germline CDR1 reads MNHEY; CDR2 reads SVGAGI. The CDR3 is made up of 16 amino acids. V lost 6 bases, J lost 3 bases, and 19 bases lay in between. The CDR3 region is CASRTRQVGNTDTQYF. The DNA of the CDR3 is TGTGCCAGCAGGACCAGACAGGTCGGGAATACAGATACGCAGTATTTT.

This clonotype was detected only a few times. In DNA form, the CDR3 reads TGCGCCAGCGGGGGGGGCGGGGCTGAGACCCAGTACTTC. This sequence encodes CASGGGGAETQYF. V is TRBV10-2 and J is TRBJ2-5; perhaps TRBD2 as D (7 bases). Germline V gene data show CDR1 as WSHSY and CDR2 as SAAADI. The germline V and J ends were trimmed by 8 bases and 5 bases, with 15 bases remaining between them. The CDR3 spans 13 residues.

On this clonotype: Being one base from a much bigger clone, this may be a read error. The gene calls are TRBV3-1 and TRBJ2-5; no definite D call. Trimming took 0 bases from V and 1 from J, leaving 6 bases between them. The V gene's germline CDR1 is LGHDT and CDR2 YNNKEL (reference sequence). The CDR3 sequence is 14 residues long. CDR3 nucleotides: TGTGCCAGCAGCCAAGATAGCAGCCAAGAGACCCAGTACTTC. The encoded protein is CASSQDSSQETQYF.

In its sample, this clonotype was seen a few times. V usage is TRBV20-1 and J usage is TRBJ2-3; TRBD2 aligns across 9 bases. The CDR3 extends over 15 amino acids. With V trimmed by 4 bases and J by 0 bases, 5 bases remained unmatched. Germline V gene data show CDR1 as DFQATT and CDR2 as SNEGSKA (reference sequence). CDR3 in DNA: TGCAGTGCTAAGTCTAGCGGGGCCAGCACAGATACGCAGTATTTT. As protein: CSAKSSGASTDTQYF.

Concerning this clonotype itself: The junction departs from germline at one end; a sequencing error may be responsible. The V and J genes are TRBV11-2 and TRBJ1-4; perhaps TRBD1 as D (6 bases). Germline V gene sequence: CDR1 SGHAT, CDR2 FQNNGV. This CDR3 has 15 residues. CDR3 nucleotide sequence: TGTGCCAGCAGCTCAGGGGTACATAACAATGAAAAACCGTTTTTT. Translating it yields CASSSGVHNNEKPFF.

The V gene is TRBV27, the J gene TRBJ2-3; 12 bases are shared with TRBD2. Unmatched junction bases numbered 13, after V lost 4 bases and J lost 5 bases. The CDR3 totals 18 residues. Germline-derived CDR1 and CDR2 are MNHEY and SMNVEV (reference sequence). CDR3 bases: TGTGCCAGCAGTTCCAACCCCACGACTAGCGGGGGAAAAGATACGCAGTATTTT. Protein sequence: CASSSNPTTSGGKDTQYF.

This clonotype showed up many times. The chain employs TRBV9 and TRBJ2-2, with 11 bases that match TRBD2. The germline CDR1 and CDR2 sequences are SGDLS and YYNGEE. This CDR3 comprises 17 residues. After removal of 5 bases from V and 5 bases from J, the junction contained 11 bases not matched to a gene. CDR3 region: CASSRTGSGGATGELFF. In DNA, the CDR3 is TGTGCCAGCAGTCGGACGGGTAGCGGGGGGGCTACCGGGGAGCTGTTTTTT. The full variable domain, with the rest looked up from reference TRBV9 and TRBJ2-2, is DSGVTQTPKHLITATGQRVTLRCSPRSGDLSVYWYQQSLDQGLQFLIQYYNGEERAKGNILERFSAQQFPDLHSELNLSSLELGDSALYFCASSRTGSGGATGELFFGEGSRLTVL.

The chain recombines TRBV29-1 with TRBJ2-2; the D gene is possibly TRBD1 (5 bases). V was shortened by 4 bases and J by 7 bases, with 13 bases between the two germline ends. The germline V gene encodes CDR1 SQVTM and CDR2 ANQGSEA. The CDR3 runs 13 residues. CDR3 sequence: CSVVLSGNGELFF. CDR3 nucleotides: TGCAGCGTTGTTTTGTCAGGGAACGGGGAGCTGTTTTTT.

CDR3 residues: CASSPRRPTNTGELFF. Written as DNA, the CDR3 is TGTGCCAGCAGCCCGAGACGGCCAACGAACACCGGGGAGCTGTTTTTT. The chain joins TRBV11-2 to TRBJ2-2; D call uncertain. The germline gives CDR1 SGHAT, CDR2 FQNNGV. V was trimmed by 5 bases and J by 0 bases, leaving 13 bases between them. The CDR3 sequence is 16 residues long.

This clonotype appeared a few times. V and J are TRBV6-5 and TRBJ1-5, with 9 bases matching TRBD1. J was trimmed by 6 bases and V by 7 bases; bases with no gene match: 7. CDR1 is MNHEY, CDR2 SVGAGI, per germline. CDR3 size: 14 residues. The CDR3 here is CASKTQGASQPQHF. CDR3 bases: TGTGCCAGCAAGACACAGGGGGCAAGTCAGCCCCAGCATTTT.

Regarding this clonotype: Being one base from a much bigger clone, this may be a read error. V usage is TRBV3-1 and J usage is TRBJ2-1; TRBD1 agrees at 7 bases. CDR1 and CDR2 (germline): LGHDT, YNNKEL (reference sequence). This CDR3 is 15 amino acids long. CDR3 sequence reads: CAGSDDRVSYNEQFF. CDR3 sequence (DNA): TGTGCCGGCAGCGATGACAGGGTCTCCTACAATGAGCAGTTCTTC.

This clonotype was recorded many times. This chain links TRBV10-3 with TRBJ2-2; D is perhaps TRBD1 (6 bases). The CDR3 sequence is 14 residues long. CDR1 and CDR2 from the germline V gene are ENHRY and SYGVKD. V was trimmed by 7 bases and J by 4 bases, leaving 13 bases between them. The CDR3 loop is CAITQGGFTGELFF. CDR3 coding DNA: TGTGCCATCACGCAAGGGGGATTCACCGGGGAGCTGTTTTTT.

In this sample, this clonotype turned up a few times. The chain recombines TRBV3-1 with TRBJ2-6, with a possible D match to TRBD1 (5 bases). The CDR3 consists of 18 residues. The V end was cut by 1 base, the J end by 0 bases, with 13 bases between. The germline CDR1 and CDR2 sequences are LGHDT and YNNKEL (reference sequence). For the CDR3, the DNA is TGTGCCAGCAGCCAAGGTAGGGGCAGACCCTCTGGGGCCAACGTCCTGACTTTC. Its protein is CASSQGRGRPSGANVLTF. Full variable domain (outside the CDR3, taken from reference TRBV3-1 and TRBJ2-6): DTAVSQTPKYLVTQMGNDKSIKCEQNLGHDTMYWYKQDSKKFLKIMFSYNNKELIINETVPNRFSPKSPDKAHLNLHINSLELGDSAVYFCASSQGRGRPSGANVLTFGAGSRLTVL.

V and J are TRBV29-1 and TRBJ1-1; D is unresolved. This CDR3 comprises 14 residues. The germline CDR1 and CDR2 sequences are SQVTM and ANQGSEA. Trimming stripped 3 bases from V and 0 bases from J, with 11 bases between. Here the CDR3 reads CSVDPSGLNTEAFF. Written as DNA, the CDR3 is TGCAGCGTTGATCCCTCGGGGTTGAACACTGAAGCTTTCTTT.